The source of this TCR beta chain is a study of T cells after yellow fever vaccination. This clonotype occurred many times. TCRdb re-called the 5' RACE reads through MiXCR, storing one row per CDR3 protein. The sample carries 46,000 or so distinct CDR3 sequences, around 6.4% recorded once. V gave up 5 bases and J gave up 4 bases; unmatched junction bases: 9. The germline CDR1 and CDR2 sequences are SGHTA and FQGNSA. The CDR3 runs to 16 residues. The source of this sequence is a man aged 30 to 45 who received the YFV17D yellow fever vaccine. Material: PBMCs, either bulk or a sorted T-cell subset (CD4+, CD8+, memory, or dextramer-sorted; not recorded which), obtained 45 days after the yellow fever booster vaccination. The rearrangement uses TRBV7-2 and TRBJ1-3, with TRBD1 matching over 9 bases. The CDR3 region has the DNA TGTGCCAGCAGCCCACGACAGGGGGAAGGGGGAAACACCATATATTTT. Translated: CASSPRQGEGGNTIYF.